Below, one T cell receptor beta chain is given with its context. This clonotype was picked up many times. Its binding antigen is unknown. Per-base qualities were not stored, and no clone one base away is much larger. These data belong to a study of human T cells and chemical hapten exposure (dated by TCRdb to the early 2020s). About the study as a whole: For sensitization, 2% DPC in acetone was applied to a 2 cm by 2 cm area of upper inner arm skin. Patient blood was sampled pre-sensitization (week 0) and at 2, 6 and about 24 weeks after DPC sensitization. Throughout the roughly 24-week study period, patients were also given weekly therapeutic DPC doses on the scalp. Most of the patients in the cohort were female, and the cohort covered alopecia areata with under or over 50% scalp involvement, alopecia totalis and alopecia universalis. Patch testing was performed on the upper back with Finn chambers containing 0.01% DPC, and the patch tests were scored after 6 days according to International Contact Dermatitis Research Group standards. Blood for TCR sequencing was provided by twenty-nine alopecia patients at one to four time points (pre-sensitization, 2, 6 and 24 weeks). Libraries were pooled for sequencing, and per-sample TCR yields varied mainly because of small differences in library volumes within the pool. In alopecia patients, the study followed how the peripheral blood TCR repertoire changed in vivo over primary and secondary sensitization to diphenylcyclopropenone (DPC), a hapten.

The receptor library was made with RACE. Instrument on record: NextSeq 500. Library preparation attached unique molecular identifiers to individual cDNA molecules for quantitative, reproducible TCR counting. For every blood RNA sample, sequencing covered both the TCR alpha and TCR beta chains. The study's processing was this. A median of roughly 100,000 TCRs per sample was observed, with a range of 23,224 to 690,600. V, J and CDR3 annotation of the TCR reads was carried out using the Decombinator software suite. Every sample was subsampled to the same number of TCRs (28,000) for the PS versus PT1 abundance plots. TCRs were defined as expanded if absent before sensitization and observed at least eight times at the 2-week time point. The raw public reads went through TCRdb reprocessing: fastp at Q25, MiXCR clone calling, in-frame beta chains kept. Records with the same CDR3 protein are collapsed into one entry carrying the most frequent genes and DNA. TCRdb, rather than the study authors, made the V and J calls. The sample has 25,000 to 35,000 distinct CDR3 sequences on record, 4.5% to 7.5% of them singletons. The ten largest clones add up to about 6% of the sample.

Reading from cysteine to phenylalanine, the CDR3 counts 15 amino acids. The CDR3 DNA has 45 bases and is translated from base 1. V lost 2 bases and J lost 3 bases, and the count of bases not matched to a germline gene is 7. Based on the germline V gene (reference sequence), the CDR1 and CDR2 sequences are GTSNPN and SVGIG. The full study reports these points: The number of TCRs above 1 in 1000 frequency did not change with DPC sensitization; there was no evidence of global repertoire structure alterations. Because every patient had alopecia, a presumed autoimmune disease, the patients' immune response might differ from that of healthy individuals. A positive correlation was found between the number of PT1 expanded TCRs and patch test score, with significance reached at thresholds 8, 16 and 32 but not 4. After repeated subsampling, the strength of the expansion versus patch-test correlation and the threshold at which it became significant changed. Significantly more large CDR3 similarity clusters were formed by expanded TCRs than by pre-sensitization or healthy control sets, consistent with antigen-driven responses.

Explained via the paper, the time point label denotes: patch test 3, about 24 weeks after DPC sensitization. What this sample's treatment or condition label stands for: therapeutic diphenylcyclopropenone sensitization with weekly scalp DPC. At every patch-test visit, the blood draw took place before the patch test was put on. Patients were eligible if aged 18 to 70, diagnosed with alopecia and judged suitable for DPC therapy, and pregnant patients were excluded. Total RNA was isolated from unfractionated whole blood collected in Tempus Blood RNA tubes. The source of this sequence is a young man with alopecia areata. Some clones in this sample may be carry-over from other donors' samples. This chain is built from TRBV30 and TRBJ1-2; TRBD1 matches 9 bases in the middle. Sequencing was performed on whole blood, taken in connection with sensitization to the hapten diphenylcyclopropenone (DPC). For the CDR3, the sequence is CAWSIPRTGDYGYTF. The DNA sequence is TGTGCCTGGAGTATCCCCAGGACAGGGGACTATGGCTACACCTTC.